The 8 T cell receptor beta chains reported below all come from one sample, sequenced in a study of T-cell memory formation after mild COVID-19. TCRdb redid the calling of the 5' RACE reads with MiXCR, one entry per CDR3 protein. The data contain roughly 250,000 distinct CDR3 sequences, roughly a sixth of them singletons. The specimen was PBMCs or a T cell subset sorted from them (not recorded which). These receptors originate from a man between 18 and 35 years old who had mild COVID-19 (a few samples of this study predate the infection). Cell type and time point are not known.

The chain links TRBV6-4 to TRBJ2-2; no firm D call. Germline-derived CDR1 and CDR2 are MRHNA and SNTAGT. V was trimmed by 5 bases and J by 2 bases, leaving 9 bases between them. This CDR3 contains 14 residues. The CDR3 DNA follows: TGTGCCAGCAGTTCCCACTACAACACCGGGGAGCTGTTTTTT. This codes for CASSSHYNTGELFF.

This clonotype has only a few counts. The J gene is TRBJ1-2, the V gene TRBV6-5; D may be TRBD1 (6 bases). Trimming pared 2 bases from V and 7 bases from J, leaving 20 bases between. The CDR3 is made up of 16 amino acids. Per the germline V gene, CDR1 is MNHEY and CDR2 is SVGAGI. CDR3 nucleotides: TGTGCCAGCAGTTACGGCCCTGGGGGGCGCCAGGGTGGCTACACCTTC. This sequence encodes CASSYGPGGRQGGYTF.

The sample holds a few counts of this clonotype. The V and J genes are TRBV5-1 and TRBJ2-7; either TRBD1 or TRBD2 may supply D (6 bases each). Between the trimmed V and J ends, which lost 0 bases and 3 bases, there was a span of 13 bases. The V gene's germline CDR1 is SGHRS and CDR2 YFSETQ. The CDR3 consists of 15 residues. The CDR3 loop reads CASSLEGGQIYEQYV. In DNA, the CDR3 is TGCGCCAGCAGCTTGGAGGGAGGACAGATCTACGAGCAGTACGTC.

The V gene is TRBV28, the J gene TRBJ2-1; 15 positions match TRBD2. There are 17 residues in the CDR3. Germline CDR1 reads MDHEN; CDR2 reads SYDVKM. V trimming: 6 bases; J trimming: 3 bases; junction bases outside the gene matches: 6. CDR3: CASSPGTSGGLYNEQFF. In nucleotides, the CDR3 is TGTGCCAGCAGCCCCGGGACTAGCGGGGGGCTCTACAATGAGCAGTTCTTC. The whole variable domain, filled in from reference TRBV28 and TRBJ2-1, reads DVKVTQSSRYLVKRTGEKVFLECVQDMDHENMFWYRQDPGLGLRLIYFSYDVKMKEKGDIPEGYSVSREKKERFSLILESASTNQTSMYLCASSPGTSGGLYNEQFFGPGTRLTVL.

The sample holds a few counts of this clonotype. The chain couples TRBV7-9 to TRBJ1-4; D call uncertain. Germline CDR1 reads SEHNR; CDR2 reads FQNEAQ (reference sequence). The CDR3 runs 14 residues. Trimming removed 4 bases at V and 8 bases at J, with 14 bases between. The CDR3 sequence: CASSSWGGREKLFF. The CDR3 DNA is TGTGCCAGCAGCTCGTGGGGTGGTCGGGAAAAACTGTTTTTT.

This chain joins TRBV7-9 and TRBJ2-7; D gene uncertain. In germline, CDR1 is SEHNR, CDR2 FQNEAQ (reference sequence). CDR3 length equals 12 residues. Trimming shortened V by 4 bases and J by 3 bases, and 7 bases separated the two germline ends. In nucleotides, the CDR3 is TGTGCCAGCAGCTCCAGAGACTACGAGCAGTACTTC. Protein sequence: CASSSRDYEQYF.

The rearrangement joins TRBV28 to TRBJ2-3, with 8 positions matching TRBD2. The CDR3 loop spans 15 amino acids. Trimming cost V 4 bases and J 4 bases; bases outside gene matches: 7. Germline assignment: CDR1 MDHEN and CDR2 SYDVKM. Written as DNA, the CDR3 is TGTGCCAGCAGTTCGCAGGGACTAGAAGCAGATACGCAGTATTTT. Translated: CASSSQGLEADTQYF.

The gene calls are TRBV5-1 and TRBJ1-1; no firm D call. Per the germline V gene, CDR1 is SGHRS and CDR2 is YFSETQ. There are 13 residues in the CDR3. The V and J ends lost 3 bases and 0 bases respectively, with 6 bases between them. CDR3 in amino acids: CASSSMVNTEAFF. In nucleotides, the CDR3 is TGCGCCAGCAGCTCTATGGTGAACACTGAAGCTTTCTTT.